This T cell receptor (beta chain) was recorded in a study of shared clonotypes between healthy human individuals. Study details: Plates per donor: three CD4 naive, three CD4 memory, two CD8 naive, one CD8 memory. Notes on the study in general: When naive CD4 clonotypes were compared across several donors, approximately 5% were shared.

Germline CDR1 and CDR2: SEHNR and FQNEAQ (reference sequence). Trimming removed 5 bases from V and 3 bases from J, with 4 bases in between. This CDR3 has 12 amino acids. Regarding this clone: Its antigen is unknown. This specimen includes other DNA sequences encoding the same CDR3.

All donors were Caucasian adults living in Nashville, Tennessee. This table comes from immunoSEQ multiplex PCR, and its TCRdb copy is limited to in-frame clones, with some not included. Of 1.4 million or so clones listed, about 98.5% are singletons. The chain joins TRBV7-9 to TRBJ2-2; the D is unclear. This TCR was sampled from a man between 25 and 39 years old in good health. Sample: naive CD4+ T cells sorted from blood. The subset denotes: CD45RA+ positively selected. The CDR3: CASSPYTGELFF. Written as DNA, the CDR3 is TGTGCCAGCAGCCCATACACCGGGGAGCTGTTTTTT.